Here is one TCR beta chain with its context. These data come from a study of OX40 agonist ivuxolimab in advanced cancers. Germline V gives CDR1 LNHDA, CDR2 SQIVND (reference sequence). Trimming removed 5 bases at V and 3 bases at J, with 14 bases between. CDR3 length: 15 amino acids. The repertoire was sequenced with immunoSEQ multiplex PCR; TCRdb's copy has only in-frame clones and lacks some. The data contain some 70,000 clones, roughly 80% of them singletons. The sequences come from CD4+ or CD8+ T cells sorted from blood, collected in a trial of the OX40 agonist ivuxolimab. The receptor was derived from an adult with an advanced solid tumor such as melanoma, head and neck, liver or kidney cancer. The chain uses TRBV19 and TRBJ2-1; TRBD1 is a possible D gene (6 bases). This CDR3 is CASSATGTLYNEQFF. The CDR3 nucleotides read TGTGCCAGTAGTGCAACAGGGACGCTCTACAATGAGCAGTTCTTC. The whole variable domain, remainder taken from reference TRBV19 and TRBJ2-1, is DGGITQSPKYLFRKEGQNVTLSCEQNLNHDAMYWYRQDPGQGLRLIYYSQIVNDFQKGDIAEGYSVSREKKESFPLTVTSAQKNPTAFYLCASSATGTLYNEQFFGPGTRLTVL.